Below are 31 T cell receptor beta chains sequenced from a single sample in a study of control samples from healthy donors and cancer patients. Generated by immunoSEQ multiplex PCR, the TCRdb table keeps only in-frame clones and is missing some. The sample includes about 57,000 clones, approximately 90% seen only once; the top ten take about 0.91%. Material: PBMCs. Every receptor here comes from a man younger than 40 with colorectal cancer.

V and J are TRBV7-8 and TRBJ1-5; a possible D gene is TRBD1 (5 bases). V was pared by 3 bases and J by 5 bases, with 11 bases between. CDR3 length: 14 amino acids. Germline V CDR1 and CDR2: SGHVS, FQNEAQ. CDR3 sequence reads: CASSFNEGYQPQHF. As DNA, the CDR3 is TGTGCCAGCAGCTTTAACGAGGGGTATCAGCCCCAGCATTTT.

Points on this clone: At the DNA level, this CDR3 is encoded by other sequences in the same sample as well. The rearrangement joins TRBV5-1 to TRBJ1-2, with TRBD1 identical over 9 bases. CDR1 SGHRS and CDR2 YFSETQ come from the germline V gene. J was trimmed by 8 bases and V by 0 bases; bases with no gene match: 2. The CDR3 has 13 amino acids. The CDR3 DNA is TGCGCCAGCAGCTTGGGACAGGGGGGAGGCTACACCTTC. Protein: CASSLGQGGGYTF.

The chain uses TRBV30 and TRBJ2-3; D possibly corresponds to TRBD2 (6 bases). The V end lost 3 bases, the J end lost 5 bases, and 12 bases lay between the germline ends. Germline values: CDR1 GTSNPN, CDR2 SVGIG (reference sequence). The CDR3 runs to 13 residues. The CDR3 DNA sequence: TGTGCCTGGAGCCGCGGGGTGCAAGATACGCAGTATTTT. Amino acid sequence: CAWSRGVQDTQYF.

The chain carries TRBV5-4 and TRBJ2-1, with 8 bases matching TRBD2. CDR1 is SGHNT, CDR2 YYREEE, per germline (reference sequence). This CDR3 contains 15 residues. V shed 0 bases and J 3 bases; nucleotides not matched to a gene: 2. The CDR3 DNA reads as TGTGCCAGCAGCTTGGGCGGGGGGAACTACAATGAGCAGTTCTTC. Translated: CASSLGGGNYNEQFF.

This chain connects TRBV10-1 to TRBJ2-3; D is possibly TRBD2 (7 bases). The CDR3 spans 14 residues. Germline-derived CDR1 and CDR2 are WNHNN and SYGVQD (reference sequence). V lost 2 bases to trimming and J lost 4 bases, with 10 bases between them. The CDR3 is CASSETGGPDTQYF. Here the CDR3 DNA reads TGCGCCAGCAGTGAGACCGGGGGGCCAGATACGCAGTATTTT.

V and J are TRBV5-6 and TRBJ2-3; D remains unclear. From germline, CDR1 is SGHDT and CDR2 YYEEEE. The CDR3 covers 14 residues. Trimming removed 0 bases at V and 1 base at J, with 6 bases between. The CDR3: CASSLGLGTDTQYF. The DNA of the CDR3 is TGTGCCAGCAGCTTGGGGCTAGGCACAGATACGCAGTATTTT.

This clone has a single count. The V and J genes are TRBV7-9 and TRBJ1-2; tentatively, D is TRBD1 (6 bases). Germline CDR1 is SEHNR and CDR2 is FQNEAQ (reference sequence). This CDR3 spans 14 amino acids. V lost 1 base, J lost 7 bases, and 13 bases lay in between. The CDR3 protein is CASSLDGGRFGYTF. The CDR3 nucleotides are TGTGCCAGCAGCTTAGACGGGGGGCGGTTTGGCTACACCTTC. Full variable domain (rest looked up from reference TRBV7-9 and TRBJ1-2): DTGVSQNPRHKITKRGQNVTFRCDPISEHNRLYWYRQTLGQGPEFLTYFQNEAQLEKSRLLSDRFSAERPKGSFSTLEIQRTEQGDSAMYLCASSLDGGRFGYTFGSGTRLTVV.

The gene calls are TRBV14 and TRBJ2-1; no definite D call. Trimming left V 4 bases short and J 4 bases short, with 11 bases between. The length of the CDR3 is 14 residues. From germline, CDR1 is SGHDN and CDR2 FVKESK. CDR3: CASSPWTQYNEQFF. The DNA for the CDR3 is TGTGCCAGCAGCCCCTGGACCCAATACAATGAGCAGTTCTTC.

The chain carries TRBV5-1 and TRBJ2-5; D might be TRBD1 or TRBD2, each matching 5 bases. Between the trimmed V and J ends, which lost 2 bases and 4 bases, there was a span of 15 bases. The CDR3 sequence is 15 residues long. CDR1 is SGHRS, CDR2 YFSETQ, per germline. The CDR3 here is CASSFAPRGAETQYF. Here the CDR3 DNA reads TGCGCCAGCAGCTTCGCCCCAAGAGGGGCAGAGACCCAGTACTTC.

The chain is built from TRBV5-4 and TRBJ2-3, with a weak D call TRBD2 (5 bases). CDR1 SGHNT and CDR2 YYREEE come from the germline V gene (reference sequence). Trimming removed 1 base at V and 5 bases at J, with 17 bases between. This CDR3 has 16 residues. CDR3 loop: CASSLLGGVRGDTQYF. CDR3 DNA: TGTGCCAGCAGCTTGTTGGGTGGGGTTCGGGGAGATACGCAGTATTTT.

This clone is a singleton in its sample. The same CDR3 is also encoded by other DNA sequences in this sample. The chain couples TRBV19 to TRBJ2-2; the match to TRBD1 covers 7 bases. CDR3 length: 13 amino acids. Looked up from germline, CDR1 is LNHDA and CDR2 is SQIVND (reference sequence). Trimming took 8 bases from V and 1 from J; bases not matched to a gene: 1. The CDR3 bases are TGTGCCAGTCGGACAGGGAACACCGGGGAGCTGTTTTTT. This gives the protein CASRTGNTGELFF.

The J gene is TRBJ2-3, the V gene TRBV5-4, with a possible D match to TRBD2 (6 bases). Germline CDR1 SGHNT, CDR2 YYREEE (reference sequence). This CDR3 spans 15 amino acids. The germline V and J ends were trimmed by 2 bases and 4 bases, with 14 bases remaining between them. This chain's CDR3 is CASSFGLAYPDTQYF. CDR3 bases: TGTGCCAGCAGCTTCGGCCTAGCGTATCCAGATACGCAGTATTTT.

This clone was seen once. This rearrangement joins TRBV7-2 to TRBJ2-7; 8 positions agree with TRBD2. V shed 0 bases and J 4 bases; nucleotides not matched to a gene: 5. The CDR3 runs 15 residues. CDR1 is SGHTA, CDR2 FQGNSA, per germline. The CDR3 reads CASSLARGGSYEQYF. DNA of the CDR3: TGTGCCAGCAGCTTAGCCCGCGGGGGGAGTTACGAGCAGTACTTC.

CDR3 in amino acids: CASSPQGGGGNTIYF. The CDR3 DNA follows: TGTGCCAGCTCACCACAGGGAGGTGGTGGAAACACCATATATTTT. The V call is TRBV18, the J call TRBJ1-3; D not resolved. The CDR3 is made up of 15 amino acids. The V end lost 1 base, the J end lost 3 bases, and 10 bases lay between the germline ends. CDR1 KGHSH and CDR2 LQKENI come from the germline V gene.

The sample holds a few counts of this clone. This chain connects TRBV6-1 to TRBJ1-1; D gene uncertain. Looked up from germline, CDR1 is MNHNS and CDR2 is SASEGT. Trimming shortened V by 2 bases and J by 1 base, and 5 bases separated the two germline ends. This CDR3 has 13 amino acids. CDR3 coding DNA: TGTGCCAGCAGTGAAATCAGGAACACTGAAGCTTTCTTT. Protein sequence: CASSEIRNTEAFF.

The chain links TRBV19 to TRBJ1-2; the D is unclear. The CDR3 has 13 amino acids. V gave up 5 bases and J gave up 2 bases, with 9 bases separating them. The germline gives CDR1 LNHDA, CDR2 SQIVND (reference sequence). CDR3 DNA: TGTGCCAGTAGTCAAGCAGGAAACTATGGCTACACCTTC. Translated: CASSQAGNYGYTF.

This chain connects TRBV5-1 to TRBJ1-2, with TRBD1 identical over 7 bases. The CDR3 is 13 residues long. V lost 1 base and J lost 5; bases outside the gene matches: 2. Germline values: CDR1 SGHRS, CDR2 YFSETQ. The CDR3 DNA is TGCGCCAGCAGCTTGTACAGGGGATATGGCTACACCTTC. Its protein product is CASSLYRGYGYTF.

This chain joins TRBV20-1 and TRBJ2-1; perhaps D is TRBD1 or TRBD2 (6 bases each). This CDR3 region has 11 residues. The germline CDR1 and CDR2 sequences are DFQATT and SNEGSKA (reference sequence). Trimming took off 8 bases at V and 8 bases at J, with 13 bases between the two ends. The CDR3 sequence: CSPRRGDEQFF. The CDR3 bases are TGCAGTCCAAGGAGGGGGGATGAGCAGTTCTTC.

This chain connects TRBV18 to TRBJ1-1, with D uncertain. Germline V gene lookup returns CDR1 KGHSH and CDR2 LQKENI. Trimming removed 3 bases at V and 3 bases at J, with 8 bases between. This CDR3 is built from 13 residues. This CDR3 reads CASSPLVDTEAFF. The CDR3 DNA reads TGTGCCAGCTCACCTCTTGTAGACACTGAAGCTTTCTTT.

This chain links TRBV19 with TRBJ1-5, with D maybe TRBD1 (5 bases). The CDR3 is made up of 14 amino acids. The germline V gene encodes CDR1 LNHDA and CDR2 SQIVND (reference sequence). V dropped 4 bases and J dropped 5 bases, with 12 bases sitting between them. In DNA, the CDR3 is TGTGCCAGTAGTAATCAGGGCGGGGATCAGCCCCAGCATTTT. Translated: CASSNQGGDQPQHF.

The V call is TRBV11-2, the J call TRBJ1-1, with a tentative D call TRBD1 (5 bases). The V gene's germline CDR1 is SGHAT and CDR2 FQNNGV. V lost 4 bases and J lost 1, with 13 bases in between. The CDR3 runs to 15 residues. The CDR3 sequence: CASSSIWGGNTEAFF. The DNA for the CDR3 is TGTGCCAGCAGCTCGATCTGGGGGGGGAACACTGAAGCTTTCTTT.

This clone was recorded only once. As DNA, the CDR3 is TGTGCCAGCAGCTCTCCGGGATCTAATGAAAAACTGTTTTTT. Encoded protein: CASSSPGSNEKLFF. V usage is TRBV7-9 and J usage is TRBJ1-4; D gene unclear. Trimming took off 4 bases at V and 3 bases at J, with 9 bases between the two ends. The germline gives CDR1 SEHNR, CDR2 FQNEAQ (reference sequence). The CDR3 has 14 amino acids.

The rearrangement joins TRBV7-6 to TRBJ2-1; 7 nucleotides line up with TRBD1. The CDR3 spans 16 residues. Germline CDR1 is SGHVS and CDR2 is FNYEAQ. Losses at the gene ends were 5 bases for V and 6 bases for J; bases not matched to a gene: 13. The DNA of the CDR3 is TGTGCCAGCAGCGGGAACAGGGCCAGGGGGAGCAATGAGCAGTTCTTC. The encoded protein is CASSGNRARGSNEQFF.

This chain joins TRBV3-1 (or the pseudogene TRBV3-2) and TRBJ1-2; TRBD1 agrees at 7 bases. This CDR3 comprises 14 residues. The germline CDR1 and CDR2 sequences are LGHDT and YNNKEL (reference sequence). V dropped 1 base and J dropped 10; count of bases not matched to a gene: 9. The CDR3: CASSQVSDRNLYTF. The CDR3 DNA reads TGTGCCAGCAGCCAAGTGTCGGACAGGAACCTCTACACCTTC.

CDR3 sequence: CASSVVFQGGELFF. CDR3 DNA: TGTGCCAGCAGCGTAGTCTTTCAGGGCGGGGAGCTGTTTTTT. This chain links TRBV9 with TRBJ2-2, with a tentative D call TRBD1 (5 bases). The CDR3 covers 14 residues. Trimming shortened V by 0 bases and J by 7 bases, and 10 bases separated the two germline ends. Germline loops: CDR1 SGDLS, CDR2 YYNGEE.

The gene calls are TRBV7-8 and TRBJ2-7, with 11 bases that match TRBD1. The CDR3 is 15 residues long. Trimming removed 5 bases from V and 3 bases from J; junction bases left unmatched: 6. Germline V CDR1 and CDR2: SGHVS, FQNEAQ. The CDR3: CASSQDRGLFYEQYV. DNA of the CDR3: TGTGCCAGCAGCCAGGACAGGGGGCTTTTCTACGAGCAGTACGTC.

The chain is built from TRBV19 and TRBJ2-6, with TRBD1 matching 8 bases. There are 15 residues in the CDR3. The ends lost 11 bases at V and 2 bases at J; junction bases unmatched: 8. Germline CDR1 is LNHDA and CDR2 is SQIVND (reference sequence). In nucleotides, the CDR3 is TGTGCCTCCGGGACAGGTGATACTGGGGCCAACGTCCTGACTTTC. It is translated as CASGTGDTGANVLTF.

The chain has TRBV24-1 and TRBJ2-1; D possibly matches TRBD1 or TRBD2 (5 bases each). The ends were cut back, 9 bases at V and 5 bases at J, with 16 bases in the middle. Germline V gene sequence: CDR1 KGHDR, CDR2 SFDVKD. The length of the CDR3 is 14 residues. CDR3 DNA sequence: TGTGCCACCGGAGAGGGGTCTCCGGACAATGAGCAGTTCTTC. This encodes CATGEGSPDNEQFF.

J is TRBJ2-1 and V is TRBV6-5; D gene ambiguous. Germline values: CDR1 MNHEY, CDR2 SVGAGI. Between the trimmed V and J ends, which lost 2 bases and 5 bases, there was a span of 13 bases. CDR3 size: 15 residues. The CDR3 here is CASSYIRLGNNEQFF. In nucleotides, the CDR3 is TGTGCCAGCAGTTACATCAGGTTAGGAAACAATGAGCAGTTCTTC.

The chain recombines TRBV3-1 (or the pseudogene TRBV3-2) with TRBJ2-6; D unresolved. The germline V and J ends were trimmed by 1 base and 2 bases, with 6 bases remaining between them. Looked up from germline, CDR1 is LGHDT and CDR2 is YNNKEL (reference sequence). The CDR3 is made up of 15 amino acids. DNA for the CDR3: TGTGCCAGCAGCCAAGCAAGGGCTGGGGCCAACGTCCTGACTTTC. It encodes CASSQARAGANVLTF.

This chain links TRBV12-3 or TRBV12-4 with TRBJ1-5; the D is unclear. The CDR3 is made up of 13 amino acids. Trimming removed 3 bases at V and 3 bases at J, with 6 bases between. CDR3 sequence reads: CASSLGNNQPQHF. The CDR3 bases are TGTGCCAGCAGTTTGGGGAACAATCAGCCCCAGCATTTT.